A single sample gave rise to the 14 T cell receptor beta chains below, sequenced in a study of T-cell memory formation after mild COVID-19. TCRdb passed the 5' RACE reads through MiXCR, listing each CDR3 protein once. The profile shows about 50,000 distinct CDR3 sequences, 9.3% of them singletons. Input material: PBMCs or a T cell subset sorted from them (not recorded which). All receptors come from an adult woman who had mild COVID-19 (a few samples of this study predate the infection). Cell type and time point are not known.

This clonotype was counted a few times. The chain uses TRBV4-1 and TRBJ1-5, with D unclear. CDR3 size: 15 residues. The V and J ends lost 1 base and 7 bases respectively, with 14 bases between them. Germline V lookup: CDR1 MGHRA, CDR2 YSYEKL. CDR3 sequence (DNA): TGCGCCAGCAGCCAAGGTTTGGGTTTTTGGCAGCCCCAGCATTTT. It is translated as CASSQGLGFWQPQHF.

Here the CDR3 DNA reads TGCGCCAGCAGCTTGAGGGGTGGCTACACCTTC. Its protein product is CASSLRGGYTF. V gene TRBV5-1 combines with J gene TRBJ1-2, with D perhaps TRBD1 (5 bases). Trimming left V 1 base short and J 7 bases short, with 5 bases between. Per the germline V gene, CDR1 is SGHRS and CDR2 is YFSETQ. This CDR3 has 11 residues. Full variable domain (missing parts from reference TRBV5-1 and TRBJ1-2): KAGVTQTPRYLIKTRGQQVTLSCSPISGHRSVSWYQQTPGQGLQFLFEYFSETQRNKGNFPGRFSGRQFSNSRSEMNVSTLELGDSALYLCASSLRGGYTFGSGTRLTVV.

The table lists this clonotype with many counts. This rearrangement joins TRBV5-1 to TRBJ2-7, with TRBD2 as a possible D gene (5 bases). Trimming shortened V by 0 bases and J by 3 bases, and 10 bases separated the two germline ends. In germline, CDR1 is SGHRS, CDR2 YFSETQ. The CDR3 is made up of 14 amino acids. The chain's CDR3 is CASSLDKGGYEQYF. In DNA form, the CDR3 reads TGCGCCAGCAGCTTGGATAAAGGAGGCTACGAGCAGTACTTC.

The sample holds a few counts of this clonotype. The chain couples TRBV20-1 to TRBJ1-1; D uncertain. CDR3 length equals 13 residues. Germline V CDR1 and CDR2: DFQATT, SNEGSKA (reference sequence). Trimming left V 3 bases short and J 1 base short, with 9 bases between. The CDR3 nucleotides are TGCAGTGCTAGTAAGAAGAGGAACACTGAAGCTTTCTTT. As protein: CSASKKRNTEAFF.

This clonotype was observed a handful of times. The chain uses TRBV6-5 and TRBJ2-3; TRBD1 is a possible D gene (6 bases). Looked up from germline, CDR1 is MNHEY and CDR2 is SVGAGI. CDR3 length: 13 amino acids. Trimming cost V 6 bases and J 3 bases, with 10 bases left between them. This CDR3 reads CASSGQNTDTQYF. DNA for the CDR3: TGTGCCAGCAGCGGACAGAATACAGATACGCAGTATTTT.

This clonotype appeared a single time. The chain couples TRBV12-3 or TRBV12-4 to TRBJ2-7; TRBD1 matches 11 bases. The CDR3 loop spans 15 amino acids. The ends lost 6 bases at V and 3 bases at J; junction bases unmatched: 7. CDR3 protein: CASSNSGTGGYEQYF. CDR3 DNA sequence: TGTGCCAGCAGCAACTCCGGGACAGGGGGCTACGAGCAGTACTTC.

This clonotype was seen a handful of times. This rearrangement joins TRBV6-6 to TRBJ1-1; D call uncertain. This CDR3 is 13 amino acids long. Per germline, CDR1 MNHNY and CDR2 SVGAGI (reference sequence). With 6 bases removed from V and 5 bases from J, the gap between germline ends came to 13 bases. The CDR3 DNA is TGTGCCAGCAGCCCACGGGGTAAGACTGAAGCTTTCTTT. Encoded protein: CASSPRGKTEAFF.

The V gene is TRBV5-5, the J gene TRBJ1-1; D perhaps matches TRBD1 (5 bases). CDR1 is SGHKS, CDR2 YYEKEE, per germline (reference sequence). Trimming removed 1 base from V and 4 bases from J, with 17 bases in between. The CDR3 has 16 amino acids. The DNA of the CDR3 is TGTGCCAGCAGCTTGAGGGCGGGGGTAGTTGGCACTGAAGCTTTCTTT. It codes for CASSLRAGVVGTEAFF.

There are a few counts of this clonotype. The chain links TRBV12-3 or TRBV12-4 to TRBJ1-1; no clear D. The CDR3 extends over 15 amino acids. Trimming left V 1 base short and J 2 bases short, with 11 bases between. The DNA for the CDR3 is TGTGCCAGCAGTTTAGTGATCGGAGTTAACACTGAAGCTTTCTTT. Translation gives CASSLVIGVNTEAFF.

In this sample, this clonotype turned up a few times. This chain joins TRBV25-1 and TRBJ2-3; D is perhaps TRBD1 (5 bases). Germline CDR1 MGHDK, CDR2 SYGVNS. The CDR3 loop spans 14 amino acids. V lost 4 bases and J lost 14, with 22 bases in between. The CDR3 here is CASSAPPVTAGAYF. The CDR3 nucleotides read TGTGCCAGCAGTGCCCCACCTGTTACCGCTGGGGCGTATTTT.

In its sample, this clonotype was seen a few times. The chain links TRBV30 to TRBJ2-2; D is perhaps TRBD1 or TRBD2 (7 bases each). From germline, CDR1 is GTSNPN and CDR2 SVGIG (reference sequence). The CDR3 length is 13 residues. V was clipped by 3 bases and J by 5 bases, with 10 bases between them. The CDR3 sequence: CAWSQGGTGELFF. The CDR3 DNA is TGTGCCTGGAGCCAGGGGGGGACCGGGGAGCTGTTTTTT.

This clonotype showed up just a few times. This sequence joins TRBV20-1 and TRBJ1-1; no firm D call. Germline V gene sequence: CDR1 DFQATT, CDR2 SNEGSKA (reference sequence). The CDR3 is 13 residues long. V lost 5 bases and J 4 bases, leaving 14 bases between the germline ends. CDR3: CSADGLGFTEAFF. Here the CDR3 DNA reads TGCAGTGCTGACGGCCTGGGGTTCACTGAAGCTTTCTTT.

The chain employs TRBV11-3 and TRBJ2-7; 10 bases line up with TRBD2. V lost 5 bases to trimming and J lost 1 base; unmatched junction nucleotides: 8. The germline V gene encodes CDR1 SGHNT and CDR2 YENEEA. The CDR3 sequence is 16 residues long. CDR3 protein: CASSHPSGSSSYEQYF. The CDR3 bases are TGTGCCAGCAGCCATCCTAGCGGGAGTTCTTCCTACGAGCAGTACTTC.

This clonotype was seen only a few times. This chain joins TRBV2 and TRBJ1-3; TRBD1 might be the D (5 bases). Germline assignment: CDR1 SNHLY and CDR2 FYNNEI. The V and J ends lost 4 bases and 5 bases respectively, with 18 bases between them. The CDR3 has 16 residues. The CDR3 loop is CASSVVRTPGRNTIYF. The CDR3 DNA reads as TGTGCCAGCAGTGTGGTACGGACTCCGGGGCGAAACACCATATATTTT. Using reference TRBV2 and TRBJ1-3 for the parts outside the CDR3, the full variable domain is EPEVTQTPSHQVTQMGQEVILRCVPISNHLYFYWYRQILGQKVEFLVSFYNNEISEKSEIFDDQFSVERPDGSNFTLKIRSTKLEDSAMYFCASSVVRTPGRNTIYFGEGSWLTVV.